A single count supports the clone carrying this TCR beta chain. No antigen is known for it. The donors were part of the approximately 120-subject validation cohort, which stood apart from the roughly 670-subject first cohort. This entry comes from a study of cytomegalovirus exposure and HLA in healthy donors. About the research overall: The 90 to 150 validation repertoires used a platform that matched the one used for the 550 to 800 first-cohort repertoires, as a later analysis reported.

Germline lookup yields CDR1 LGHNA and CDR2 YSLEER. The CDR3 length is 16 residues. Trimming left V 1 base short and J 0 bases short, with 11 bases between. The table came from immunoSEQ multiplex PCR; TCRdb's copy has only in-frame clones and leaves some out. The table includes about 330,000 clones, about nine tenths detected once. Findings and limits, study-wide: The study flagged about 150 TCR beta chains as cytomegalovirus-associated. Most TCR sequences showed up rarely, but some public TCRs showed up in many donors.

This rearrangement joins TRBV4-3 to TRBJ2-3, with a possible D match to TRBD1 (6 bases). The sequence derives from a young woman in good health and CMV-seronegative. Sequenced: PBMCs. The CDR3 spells CASSQVFTGSTDTQYF. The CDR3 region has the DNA TGCGCCAGCAGCCAAGTGTTTACAGGGAGCACAGATACGCAGTATTTT.